This record covers a single TCR beta chain. The record originates from a study of blood T cell repertoires in COVID-19. The overall study: The cDNA or gDNA used as material had been derived from T cells, B-cell-depleted T cells, or PBMCs.

Per the authors' pipeline: Estimation of nucleated cell counts relied on the amplification of reference gene primers. Method: immunoSEQ multiplex PCR; TCRdb's copy keeps in-frame clones and lacks some. V, J and clone size are taken as reported in that table, and D and trimming were inferred from the DNA itself. This sample has some 130,000 clones, with over 80% found just once. Germline loops: CDR1 MNHEY, CDR2 SVGAGI. Deletions cut 7 bases from V and 2 bases from J, with 11 bases between. This CDR3 has 13 amino acids. Symptom resolution, clearance, or two negative PCRs marked the recovered donors of Cohort 3.

This TCR was recovered from a man in his thirties or forties who had recovered from COVID-19. The chain is built from TRBV6-5 and TRBJ2-5; D perhaps matches TRBD2 (6 bases). Input material: PBMCs or T cells enriched from blood (not recorded which). The CDR3 reads CASNRRVQETQYF. The CDR3 DNA reads TGTGCCAGCAATCGGAGGGTTCAAGAGACCCAGTACTTC.